This TCR beta chain emerged from a study of blood T cell repertoires in COVID-19. Using immunoSEQ multiplex PCR, the repertoire was profiled, and TCRdb retains in-frame clones only, with some absent. The table includes some 320,000 clones, 85% to 90% detected once. Germline-derived CDR1 and CDR2 are MNHEY and SVGAGI. V lost 5 bases and J 1 base, leaving 15 bases between the germline ends. The CDR3 totals 15 residues. The sequencing input was PBMCs or T cells enriched from blood (not recorded which). The sequence was obtained from a woman in her fifties or sixties who had been exposed to COVID-19. V gene TRBV6-5 combines with J gene TRBJ2-7; D possibly corresponds to TRBD2 (5 bases). The CDR3 sequence: CASSPDGVGSYEQYF. The DNA of the CDR3 is TGTGCCAGCAGTCCAGACGGGGTCGGGTCCTACGAGCAGTACTTC.